This entry describes one T cell receptor (beta chain). The antigen remains undetermined. These data come from a study of CXCR3-negative and CXCR3-positive naive CD8 T cells. Across the study: About 140 million TRB reads were obtained in total, which works out to about 1.5 +/- 0.3 million per library.

5' RACE with UMI labels generated the TRB cDNA libraries. Each CDR3 protein gets one entry in TCRdb, which reprocessed the 5' RACE reads and gives no DNA. The sample includes more than 65,000 distinct CDR3 sequences. General study results and limits: Comparably high diversity was seen in both naive subsets, and much lower diversity in memory CD8+ cells.

CDR3 size: 16 residues. Per the germline V gene, CDR1 is MNHEY and CDR2 is SMNVEV (reference sequence). Naive CD8+ T cells showed a CD45RO-CCR7+CD27+CD95- phenotype. The specimen was naive CXCR3- CD8+ T cells from blood. Subset in this sample: CD45RO-CCR7+CD27+CD95- naive CD8+ T cells lacking CXCR3 (TNR3-). The TCR was taken from a human donor in good health. Some clones in this sample may be carry-over from other donors' samples. The V gene is TRBV27, the J gene TRBJ2-2. CDR3 residues: CASSLSIYSYTGELFF.